This TCR beta chain was documented in a study of blood T cell repertoires in COVID-19. Study background: Samples came from the United States, Italy and Spain, spanning acute and convalescent COVID-19.

This clone turned up a few times. This CDR3 contains 14 residues. The V gene lost 5 bases and the J gene lost 7 bases, with 14 bases spanning the gap. Germline lookup yields CDR1 MNHEY and CDR2 SVGAGI. In the source study's methods: Amplification of reference gene primers provided the estimated nucleated cell counts. Measured with immunoSEQ multiplex PCR; TCRdb has only the in-frame clones, and not every one. D and trimming come from the DNA, and the V and J calls and clone size come from that table. The repertoire holds over 110,000 clones, with about 76% as singletons. Sequenced sample: peripheral blood. The receptor was isolated from an elderly man with acute or convalescent COVID-19. The chain combines TRBV6-5 with TRBJ2-2, with D tentatively TRBD2 (5 bases). The CDR3 protein is CASSPGILGGELFF. The CDR3 DNA reads as TGTGCCAGCAGTCCCGGGATCCTCGGCGGGGAGCTGTTTTTT.